Below, one TCR beta chain is given with its context. This record comes from a study of T-cell reconstitution after alpha-beta-depleted transplantation in children. A library of TCRbeta sequences, prepared with unique molecular identifiers, was generated. MiXCR was run by TCRdb on the PCR reads, yielding one entry per CDR3 protein. The sample contains a few hundred thousand distinct CDR3 sequences, roughly an eighth of which appear only once. Between the trimmed V and J ends, which lost 1 base and 0 bases, there was a span of 8 bases. Germline loops: CDR1 LGHNA, CDR2 YSLEER. This CDR3 has 15 amino acids.

The sequence derives from a human donor who donated a stem cell graft to a child with combined immunodeficiency. The V call is TRBV4-3, the J call TRBJ2-3; D unclear. The sample here was PBMCs from the stem cell graft donor, taken from the stem cell graft. The CDR3 DNA is TGCGCCAGCAGCCAAGGCCTAGTTAGCACAGATACGCAGTATTTT. Residues: CASSQGLVSTDTQYF.